This T cell receptor beta chain derives from a study of Ad26.COV2.S vaccination and SARS-CoV-2 variants. Findings and limits, study-wide: While placebo recipients had lower spike-specific TCR breadth, vaccine recipients had more.

A word on this clone: Its cognate antigen is unknown.

Treatment defined: over 15 received Ad26.COV2.S at low or high dose, single or two shots; about 5 received placebo; per-sample allocation not given. Day 63 following the first vaccine or placebo injection was when the samples were taken. J lost 4 bases, V lost 3 bases, and 7 bases had no gene match. CDR3 length equals 15 residues. Per germline, CDR1 SGDLS and CDR2 YYNGEE. TCRdb's copy holds only in-frame clones and misses some; the assay was immunoSEQ multiplex PCR. The sample shows 350,000 to 400,000 clones, approximately 91% of them seen only once. The chain links TRBV9 to TRBJ1-1, with TRBD1 identical over 9 bases. The clonotype comes from a person aged 18-65 years who received the Ad26.COV2.S COVID-19 vaccine or a placebo. Here the sequenced sample was peripheral blood, taken in a trial of Ad26.COV2.S vaccine versus placebo. CDR3 residues: CASSGGQGIATEAFF. In DNA, the CDR3 is TGTGCCAGCAGCGGGGGACAGGGTATCGCCACTGAAGCTTTCTTT.